Below, 2 T cell receptor beta chains from the same sample are listed, as sequenced in a study of Ad26.COV2.S vaccination and SARS-CoV-2 variants. Profiled with immunoSEQ multiplex PCR; TCRdb holds only in-frame clones, not every one. The table includes hundreds of thousands of clones, approximately 86% detected once. The treatment is: 15 to 20 received Ad26.COV2.S at low or high dose, single or two shots; roughly 5 received placebo; per-sample allocation not given. Samples came from day 63 after the first vaccine or placebo injection. The sequencing used peripheral blood, collected in a trial of Ad26.COV2.S vaccine versus placebo. The receptors were gathered from a person between 18 and 59 years old who received the Ad26.COV2.S COVID-19 vaccine or a placebo.

This sequence joins TRBV6-2 or TRBV6-3 and TRBJ1-5, with D perhaps matching TRBD1 (5 bases). This CDR3 has 15 residues. Per germline, CDR1 MNHEY and CDR2 SVGEGT. V lost 6 bases to trimming and J lost 2 bases, with 14 bases between them. The CDR3 nucleotides read TGTGCCAGCAGCCCTTGGCCGGGGGGCAATCAGCCCCAGCATTTT. This sequence encodes CASSPWPGGNQPQHF.

The V gene is TRBV7-9, the J gene TRBJ2-5; weak D call: TRBD2 (5 bases). This CDR3 spans 16 amino acids. The germline V gene has CDR1 SEHNR and CDR2 FQNEAQ (reference sequence). With 5 bases removed from V and 0 bases from J, the gap between germline ends came to 16 bases. In DNA form, the CDR3 reads TGTGCCAGCAGCCACGGGCCTAGCAGCAACCAAGAGACCCAGTACTTC. Protein product: CASSHGPSSNQETQYF.